This TCR beta chain was identified in a study of cytomegalovirus exposure and HLA in healthy donors. Across the study: Around 78 million unique TCRs, all from HLA-typed donors, were included in an early release of the data. Assignment to the Caucasian-associated ancestry cluster applied to around 80% of the approximately 370 genotyped donors.

The count of this clone is one. The antigen remains unidentified. PCR employed 60 Vbeta and 13 Jbeta primers. Assay used: immunoSEQ multiplex PCR; TCRdb lists only in-frame clones, some missing. Of over 150,000 clones in the sample, around 82% are singletons; the top ten hold about 2.8%. Study observations and caveats: A link between a missense DCLRE1C variant and TCR beta V- and J-gene trimming emerged from a later analysis.

The ends were cut back, 3 bases at V and 6 bases at J, with 12 bases in the middle. The CDR3 length is 14 residues. Per germline, CDR1 SEHNR and CDR2 FQNEAQ (reference sequence). The chain links TRBV7-9 to TRBJ1-5, with D tentatively TRBD1 (6 bases). The source of this sequence is a woman younger than 45 in good health and CMV-seronegative. The source material was PBMCs. The DNA of the CDR3 is TGTGCCAGCAGCTTCGGGACAAGTCGTCAGCCCCAGCATTTT. It encodes CASSFGTSRQPQHF.